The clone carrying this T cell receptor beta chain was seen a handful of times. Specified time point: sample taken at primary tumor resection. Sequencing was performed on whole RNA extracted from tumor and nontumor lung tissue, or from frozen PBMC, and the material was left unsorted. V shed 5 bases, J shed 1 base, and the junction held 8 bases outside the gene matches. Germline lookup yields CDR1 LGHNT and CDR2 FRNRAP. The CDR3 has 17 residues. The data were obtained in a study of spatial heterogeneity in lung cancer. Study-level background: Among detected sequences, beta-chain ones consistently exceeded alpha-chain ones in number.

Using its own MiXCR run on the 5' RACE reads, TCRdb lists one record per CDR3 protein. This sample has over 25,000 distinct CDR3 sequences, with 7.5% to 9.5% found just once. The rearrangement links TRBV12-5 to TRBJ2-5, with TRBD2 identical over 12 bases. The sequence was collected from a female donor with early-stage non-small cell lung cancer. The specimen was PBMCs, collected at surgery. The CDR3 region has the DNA TGTGCTAGTGGTCCAGGACTAGCGGGACCTGCCCAAGAGACCCAGTACTTC. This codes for CASGPGLAGPAQETQYF.